This T cell receptor beta chain was captured by sequencing in a study of regulatory T cells in long-lasting Graves disease. Study-wide results and limits: Thyroid tissue went unstudied; only peripheral blood was examined.

The germline V gene has CDR1 DFQATT and CDR2 SNEGSKA (reference sequence). Trimming took 3 bases from V and 6 from J, leaving 21 bases between them. The CDR3 loop spans 15 amino acids. HTBI primers from iRepertoire and Arm-PCR of CDR3 regions yielded the TCR beta libraries. MiXCR was run by TCRdb on the multiplex PCR reads, yielding one entry per CDR3 protein. Found here are some 440,000 distinct CDR3 sequences, around 21% of them singletons; the top ten hold under 9%. As for this clonotype: No antigen is known for it.

Time point here: persistent/refractory GD, antithyroid drugs over 5 years with positive TRAb. Making the TCR library involved RNA that had been extracted from PBMCs. Xi'an, China, was home to the endocrinology department that provided patients. This receptor was obtained from a female donor with Graves disease. Sequenced here: peripheral blood mononuclear cells (PBMCs), sampled when the disease was refractory, from a patient treated with antithyroid drugs. The chain combines TRBV20-1 with TRBJ2-7; weak D call: TRBD2 (6 bases). The CDR3 is CSASVGGAYMAEQYF. The CDR3 DNA follows: TGCAGTGCTAGTGTTGGAGGGGCATACATGGCCGAGCAGTACTTC.